This T cell receptor beta chain was obtained from a study of blood T cell repertoires in COVID-19. Study-level information: The United States, Italy and Spain provided the acute and convalescent COVID-19 samples. Sources were T cells, B-cell-depleted T cells, or PBMCs; the material itself was cDNA or gDNA.

The protocol was immunoSEQ multiplex PCR, while the TCRdb copy is restricted to in-frame clones and leaves out a portion. Among some 700,000 clones listed, 85% to 90% were seen once. CDR1 and CDR2 from the germline V gene are MNHEY and SVGEGT. The V segment lost 2 bases and the J segment 1 base; nucleotides outside the gene matches: 4. The CDR3 consists of 15 residues. The sequence came from a woman younger than 35 with acute or convalescent COVID-19. Source material: peripheral blood. The chain carries TRBV6-2 or TRBV6-3 and TRBJ1-1, with 7 bases fitting TRBD1. This chain's CDR3 is CASSYMGQSNTEAFF. CDR3 sequence (DNA): TGTGCCAGCAGTTACATGGGACAGTCGAACACTGAAGCTTTCTTT.